This T cell receptor beta chain stems from a study of human T cells and chemical hapten exposure. TCRdb recomputed calls from the RACE reads with MiXCR, one row per CDR3 protein. The sample lists about 120,000 distinct CDR3 sequences, 12% to 15% occurring once. This clonotype was picked up a small number of times. Its specificity is unknown. Regarding time point: patch test 1, 2 weeks after DPC sensitization. As for treatment: therapeutic diphenylcyclopropenone sensitization with weekly scalp DPC. Blood collection took place prior to placing each patch test. This CDR3 is built from 10 residues. Germline values: CDR1 SNHLY, CDR2 FYNNEI. V was shortened by 11 bases and J by 2 bases, with 6 bases between the two germline ends. Overall study findings and caveats: No change in TCRs above 1 in 1000 frequency was produced by DPC sensitization. Patch test score rose with PT1 expanded TCRs, significant at 8, 16, 32, not 4.

The chain couples TRBV2 to TRBJ1-1; D is unclear. The TCR was taken from a man younger than 35 with alopecia areata. Some clones in this sample may be carry-over from other donors' samples. The specimen was whole blood, collected in connection with sensitization to the hapten diphenylcyclopropenone (DPC). The CDR3, as DNA: TGTGCCGGACTAAACACTGAAGCTTTCTTT. It translates to CAGLNTEAFF.